These 29 T cell receptor beta chains were all obtained from the same sample, sequenced in a study of T-cell memory formation after mild COVID-19. TCRdb re-analysed the 5' RACE reads in MiXCR, keeping a single row per CDR3 protein. Of roughly 410,000 distinct CDR3 sequences in the sample, around 24% are singletons; the top ten hold 8.5% to 9%. Sequencing used PBMCs or a T cell subset sorted from them (not recorded which). These receptors were obtained from an adult woman who had mild COVID-19 (a few samples of this study predate the infection). Cell type and time point are not known.

The chain has TRBV19 and TRBJ1-2; weak D call: TRBD1 (5 bases). This CDR3 region has 15 residues. The V gene's germline CDR1 is LNHDA and CDR2 SQIVND (reference sequence). Trimming removed 2 bases at V and 2 bases at J, with 12 bases between. This CDR3 reads CASSIQNRRNYGYTF. The CDR3 coding sequence is TGTGCCAGTAGTATACAGAACAGGAGGAACTATGGCTACACCTTC.

This clonotype was seen only a few times. The rearrangement joins TRBV6-5 to TRBJ2-6; 7 bases map to TRBD2. This CDR3 is 16 amino acids long. Germline lookup yields CDR1 MNHEY and CDR2 SVGAGI. V dropped 2 bases and J dropped 0; count of bases not matched to a gene: 1. For the CDR3, the DNA is TGTGCCAGCAGTTACGGGAGGGGCTCTGGGGCCAACGTCCTGACTTTC. Translating it yields CASSYGRGSGANVLTF.

The chain has TRBV27 and TRBJ2-2, with 12 bases that match TRBD2. This CDR3 region has 16 residues. Trimming removed 5 bases from V and 6 bases from J; junction bases left unmatched: 7. The germline V gene has CDR1 MNHEY and CDR2 SMNVEV (reference sequence). The CDR3 nucleotides read TGTGCCAGCAGTACTAAGACTAGCGGGAGTCCCGGGGAGCTGTTTTTT. Protein sequence: CASSTKTSGSPGELFF.

The V call is TRBV7-2, the J call TRBJ2-7; TRBD1 agrees at 8 bases. In germline, CDR1 is SGHTA, CDR2 FQGNSA. V lost 5 bases, J lost 0 bases, and 12 bases stayed unmatched. There are 17 residues in the CDR3. In DNA form, the CDR3 reads TGTGCCAGCAGCCCCCTTGGAGGCGGGACAGGCTCCTACGAGCAGTACTTC. This sequence encodes CASSPLGGGTGSYEQYF.

V and J are TRBV7-9 and TRBJ1-2, with D perhaps TRBD1 (5 bases). The CDR3 runs 12 residues. Germline V CDR1 and CDR2: SEHNR, FQNEAQ (reference sequence). Trimming removed 3 bases from V and 6 bases from J, with 8 bases in between. CDR3 DNA: TGTGCCAGCAGCTTCATAGGGGATGGCTACACCTTC. Its translation: CASSFIGDGYTF.

The chain combines TRBV7-6 with TRBJ1-4; D gene ambiguous. From germline, CDR1 is SGHVS and CDR2 FNYEAQ. This CDR3 contains 14 residues. V shed 0 bases and J shed 6 bases, with 8 bases lying between them. The CDR3 nucleotides read TGTGCCAGCAGCTTAGCGTCAGTAGATGAAAAACTGTTTTTT. Its protein is CASSLASVDEKLFF.

This clonotype has only a few counts. The chain couples TRBV7-9 to TRBJ1-1; maybe TRBD1 (6 bases). The CDR3 is 13 amino acids. Trimming stripped 1 base from V and 11 bases from J, with 14 bases between. Germline lookup yields CDR1 SEHNR and CDR2 FQNEAQ (reference sequence). CDR3 DNA: TGTGCCAGCAGCTTAGACTATACAGGGTGGGCTTTCTTT. Its translation: CASSLDYTGWAFF.

The genes are TRBV10-3 and TRBJ1-5; D is possibly TRBD1 (5 bases). Germline lookup yields CDR1 ENHRY and CDR2 SYGVKD. The CDR3 sequence is 14 residues long. The V end was cut by 5 bases, the J end by 0 bases, with 8 bases between. CDR3 DNA sequence: TGTGCCATCAGTCAGGGACTTAGCAATCAGCCCCAGCATTTT. It yields the protein CAISQGLSNQPQHF.

The V gene is TRBV11-2, the J gene TRBJ2-5; no definite D call. CDR1 is SGHAT, CDR2 FQNNGV, per germline. V was shortened by 1 base and J by 5 bases, with 5 bases between the two germline ends. CDR3 size: 12 residues. The CDR3 coding sequence is TGTGCCAGCAGCTTAGTGTACGAGACCCAGTACTTC. Translation: CASSLVYETQYF.

The chain combines TRBV7-3 with TRBJ2-1; D is unclear. The V gene lost 3 bases and the J gene lost 8 bases, with 11 bases spanning the gap. CDR1 is SGHTA and CDR2 is FQGTGA in the germline V gene. The CDR3 is 13 amino acids. The CDR3 reads CASSFGSMDEQFF. DNA of the CDR3: TGTGCCAGCAGCTTCGGGTCGATGGATGAGCAGTTCTTC.

This clonotype came up a few times. The chain carries TRBV20-1 and TRBJ2-7; the match to TRBD2 covers 12 bases. Germline CDR1 is DFQATT and CDR2 is SNEGSKA (reference sequence). J was trimmed by 1 base and V by 5 bases; bases with no gene match: 3. The CDR3 consists of 14 residues. The CDR3 spells CSAPSGRASYEQYF. In DNA form, the CDR3 reads TGCAGTGCTCCTAGCGGGAGGGCTTCCTACGAGCAGTACTTC.

The V gene is TRBV2, the J gene TRBJ1-2; 9 bases map to TRBD1. V was clipped by 5 bases and J by 7 bases; unmatched bases: 5. The CDR3 spans 13 residues. CDR1 is SNHLY and CDR2 is FYNNEI in the germline V gene. In DNA form, the CDR3 reads TGTGCCAGCAGTTTACAGGGGGCGCCTGGCTACACCTTC. As protein: CASSLQGAPGYTF.

Here the CDR3 reads CATSQRVSTDTQYF. The CDR3 nucleotides read TGTGCCACCAGTCAGCGGGTTAGCACAGATACGCAGTATTTT. J is TRBJ2-3 and V is TRBV15, with D tentatively TRBD2 (6 bases). Germline V CDR1 and CDR2: LNHNV, YYDKDF (reference sequence). The CDR3 is made up of 14 amino acids. Between the trimmed V and J ends, which lost 6 bases and 0 bases, there was a span of 10 bases.

This clonotype was seen a few times. The chain links TRBV29-1 to TRBJ2-1, with D possibly matching TRBD1 (5 bases). The V end was cut by 8 bases, the J end by 1 base, with 12 bases between. Germline V gene lookup returns CDR1 SQVTM and CDR2 ANQGSEA. This CDR3 has 13 residues. This CDR3 reads CSLHRNSYNEQFF. CDR3 DNA: TGCAGCCTACACAGGAATTCCTACAATGAGCAGTTCTTC.

This clonotype was seen only a few times. This chain uses TRBV11-1 with TRBJ2-7; TRBD1 aligns across 10 bases. V lost 5 bases, J lost 0 bases, and 7 bases stayed unmatched. The CDR3 has 16 amino acids. The germline V gene encodes CDR1 SGHAT and CDR2 FQDESV (reference sequence). The CDR3 here is CASSDAGTGASYEQYF. In nucleotides, the CDR3 is TGTGCCAGCAGCGATGCCGGGACAGGGGCCTCCTACGAGCAGTACTTC.

The sample holds a few counts of this clonotype. The rearrangement joins TRBV7-9 to TRBJ1-4, with D possibly matching TRBD1 (5 bases). V lost 3 bases and J lost 1, with 21 bases in between. Germline loops: CDR1 SEHNR, CDR2 FQNEAQ (reference sequence). There are 19 residues in the CDR3. The CDR3: CASSFGNRWGKGTNEKLFF. DNA for the CDR3: TGTGCCAGCAGCTTCGGGAATCGTTGGGGGAAGGGAACTAATGAAAAACTGTTTTTT.

The rearrangement uses TRBV7-3 and TRBJ2-5; D not certain. From germline, CDR1 is SGHTA and CDR2 FQGTGA. Trimming removed 5 bases from V and 1 base from J, with 8 bases in between. This CDR3 spans 13 amino acids. The CDR3 protein is CASSRRVQETQYF. Written as DNA, the CDR3 is TGTGCCAGCAGCCGACGGGTCCAAGAGACCCAGTACTTC.

V usage is TRBV27 and J usage is TRBJ1-2, with D uncertain. This CDR3 is built from 14 residues. Germline assignment: CDR1 MNHEY and CDR2 SMNVEV (reference sequence). V gave up 8 bases and J gave up 8 bases, with 21 bases separating them. The CDR3 nucleotides are TGTGCCAGCCACCCCTGGAGTGGGAGCACCGGCTACACCTTC. Translating it yields CASHPWSGSTGYTF.

There are a few counts of this clonotype. CDR3 coding DNA: TGCAGTGTAACTAGCGGGGGGGCCAATGAGCAGTTCTTC. This sequence encodes CSVTSGGANEQFF. The V call is TRBV20-1, the J call TRBJ2-1; 13 bases match TRBD2. Germline lookup yields CDR1 DFQATT and CDR2 SNEGSKA (reference sequence). The ends lost 7 bases at V and 6 bases at J; junction bases unmatched: 3. The CDR3 covers 13 residues.

This sequence joins TRBV10-3 and TRBJ1-1; D is undetermined. Trimming shortened V by 6 bases and J by 1 base, and 9 bases separated the two germline ends. Germline lookup yields CDR1 ENHRY and CDR2 SYGVKD. This CDR3 is 13 amino acids long. The CDR3 region is CAIRPDQNTEAFF. In DNA, the CDR3 is TGTGCCATCAGGCCGGACCAGAACACTGAAGCTTTCTTT.

The rearrangement links TRBV30 to TRBJ2-1; 7 bases agree with TRBD1. Germline CDR1 reads GTSNPN; CDR2 reads SVGIG (reference sequence). V lost 6 bases and J lost 8; bases outside the gene matches: 4. The CDR3 has 11 residues. In DNA form, the CDR3 reads TGTGCCTGCCGGGACAGCTATGAGCAGTTCTTC. This gives the protein CACRDSYEQFF.

The gene calls are TRBV6-5 and TRBJ1-2, with a possible D match to TRBD1 (5 bases). Germline assignment: CDR1 MNHEY and CDR2 SVGAGI. The CDR3 spans 13 residues. V lost 6 bases and J lost 4, with 12 bases in between. DNA for the CDR3: TGTGCCAGCAGCCCCGACAGCGCCTATGGCTACACCTTC. As protein: CASSPDSAYGYTF.

This chain uses TRBV5-4 with TRBJ2-5, with D maybe TRBD2 (6 bases). Germline V lookup: CDR1 SGHNT, CDR2 YYREEE (reference sequence). Trimming left V 3 bases short and J 0 bases short, with 15 bases between. This CDR3 spans 16 amino acids. The CDR3 bases are TGTGCCAGCAGCTCCCGCGGGACGCCACACCAAGAGACCCAGTACTTC. Its protein product is CASSSRGTPHQETQYF.

Only a few counts were recorded for this clonotype. The chain has TRBV12-3 or TRBV12-4 and TRBJ2-3, with 8 bases identical to TRBD1. The CDR3 length is 15 residues. Trimming took 3 bases from V and 1 from J; bases not matched to a gene: 3. DNA of the CDR3: TGTGCCAGCAGTTTTTCGGGACAGGGCACAGATACGCAGTATTTT. It translates to CASSFSGQGTDTQYF.

V gene TRBV7-6 combines with J gene TRBJ2-1, with 9 bases lining up with TRBD2. V lost 7 bases and J lost 7; bases outside the gene matches: 14. The germline V gene encodes CDR1 SGHVS and CDR2 FNYEAQ. The CDR3 is 16 residues long. The CDR3 bases are TGTGCCAGCAACTCCCTCGAGGCGGGAGGGCCTAATGAGCAGTTCTTC. It encodes CASNSLEAGGPNEQFF.

The CDR3 nucleotides are TGTGCCAGCAGTTACTCGATGAATAGCCCTGAAGCTTTCTTT. It yields the protein CASSYSMNSPEAFF. The rearrangement links TRBV6-5 to TRBJ1-1; D not resolved. Trimming removed 0 bases at V and 6 bases at J, with 11 bases between. The CDR3 totals 14 residues. Germline-derived CDR1 and CDR2 are MNHEY and SVGAGI.

The chain employs TRBV6-5 and TRBJ2-7, with TRBD1 matching 9 bases. Germline CDR1 is MNHEY and CDR2 is SVGAGI. CDR3 size: 15 residues. Unmatched junction bases numbered 8, after V lost 6 bases and J lost 2 bases. The CDR3 region has the DNA TGTGCCAGCAGCTCAACCGGGACAGGGACCTACGAGCAGTACTTC. Amino acid sequence: CASSSTGTGTYEQYF.

CDR3 sequence (DNA): TGTGCCAGCAGTCCCACAGGGGGAAGCCCACCCCTCCACTTT. This sequence encodes CASSPTGGSPPLHF. The rearrangement links TRBV12-3 or TRBV12-4 to TRBJ1-6, with 8 bases aligning to TRBD1. Germline trimming cut 5 bases from V and 11 bases from J; bases unmatched to any gene: 8. The CDR3 extends over 14 amino acids.

The V gene is TRBV7-2, the J gene TRBJ2-1; possible D gene TRBD2, 7 bases. In germline, CDR1 is SGHTA, CDR2 FQGNSA. This CDR3 has 15 residues. The V end was cut by 6 bases, the J end by 4 bases, with 16 bases between. The CDR3 region is CASSPNREGYNEQFF. Here the CDR3 DNA reads TGTGCCAGCAGTCCTAACAGGGAGGGGTACAATGAGCAGTTCTTC.